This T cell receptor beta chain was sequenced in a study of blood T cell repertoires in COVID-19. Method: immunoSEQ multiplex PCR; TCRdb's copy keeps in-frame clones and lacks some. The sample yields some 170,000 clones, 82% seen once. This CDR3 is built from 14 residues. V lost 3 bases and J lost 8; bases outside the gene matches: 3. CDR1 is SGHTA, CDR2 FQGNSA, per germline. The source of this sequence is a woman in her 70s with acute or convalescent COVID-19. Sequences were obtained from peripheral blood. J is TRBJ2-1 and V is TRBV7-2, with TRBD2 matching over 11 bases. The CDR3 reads CASSFSGGADEQFF. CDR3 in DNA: TGTGCCAGCAGCTTTAGCGGGGGGGCCGATGAGCAGTTCTTC. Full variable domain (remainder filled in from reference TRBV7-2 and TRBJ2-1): GAGVSQSPSNKVTEKGKDVELRCDPISGHTALYWYRQSLGQGLEFLIYFQGNSAPDKSGLPSDRFSAERTGGSVSTLTIQRTQQEDSAVYLCASSFSGGADEQFFGPGTRLTVL.